This T cell receptor beta chain comes out of a study of quantifying T cell responses using KT2 cells. Study-wide background: Reverse transcription used primers in the TCR alpha and beta constant regions.

An oligo carrying a UMI was ligated to the cDNA 3' end. An equimolar mix of RC1.1 and RC1.2 primed the beta chain across TRBC1 and TRBC2. TCRdb re-derived calls from the UMI-ligation and nested PCR reads in MiXCR, one entry per CDR3 protein. This table holds around 50,000 distinct CDR3 sequences, under 14% found once. KT2 cells were mixed with fixed PBMC numbers at varying ratios. Germline CDR1 GTSNPN, CDR2 SVGIG (reference sequence). V gave up 7 bases and J gave up 0 bases; unmatched junction bases: 5. The CDR3 is 14 residues long. The clonotype was recovered from a human donor. The chain links TRBV30 to TRBJ2-3; 9 bases line up with TRBD1. The sequenced material came from PBMCs spiked with cells of the T cell clone KT2. CDR3 coding DNA: TGTGCCTACGACAGGGGGTCTAGCACAGATACGCAGTATTTT. It translates to CAYDRGSSTDTQYF.